Following are 30 T cell receptor delta chains from one sample sequenced in a study of Vδ1+ human thymocytes. General observations from the study: Highly polyclonal TRG and TRD repertoires with Gaussian CDR3 length distributions appeared in thymus.

These TCRs' antigens remain unknown. The template was reverse-transcribed extracted RNA. Multiplex PCR used pooled V-gene forward primers and a constant-region reverse primer to amplify CDR3s. TCRdb called clones anew from the multiplex PCR reads with CATT. This sample has 54,000 or so delta-chain clones, with approximately 15% found just once. The sample taken for sequencing was Vdelta1+ gamma-delta thymocytes from the thymus. Subset: FACS-sorted CD3+ TCRalphabeta- TCRVdelta1+ TCRVdelta2- thymocytes. All receptors come from a boy under two years old who had congenital heart surgery.

This clone was counted between two and nine times. The gene calls are TRDV1 and TRDJ1; the match to TRDD3 covers 7 bases. V dropped 1 base and J dropped 2; count of bases not matched to a gene: 19. The CDR3 covers 20 residues. In germline, CDR1 is TSWWSYY, CDR2 QGS. The DNA for the CDR3 is TGTGCTCTTGGGGAACGAGAAAACCATTGGGGGACTACCCGAACCGATAAACTCATCTTT. Translated, it gives CALGERENHWGTTRTDKLIF.

This clone has a handful of counts. J is TRDJ1 and V is TRDV1; 8 nucleotides agree with TRDD3. V dropped 2 bases and J dropped 0; count of bases not matched to a gene: 11. The V gene's germline CDR1 is TSWWSYY and CDR2 QGS. The CDR3 is 18 residues long. In DNA form, the CDR3 reads TGTGCTCTTGGGGAATGCGGGGATACCAGGTCCTACACCGATAAACTCATCTTT. Its translation is CALGECGDTRSYTDKLIF.

This clone was detected only a few times. This chain connects TRDV1 to TRDJ2; 12 positions match TRDD3. Germline-derived CDR1 and CDR2 are TSWWSYY and QGS. J gave up 0 bases and V 0 bases, and 17 bases lay outside the gene matches. The CDR3 runs to 23 residues. The CDR3 DNA is TGTGCTCTTGGGGAACTAGCCCTAGCACTGGGGGATACCCATGGGACTTTGACAGCACAACTCTTCTTT. Protein: CALGELALALGDTHGTLTAQLFF.

This clone has a handful of counts. This sequence joins TRDV1 and TRDJ1, with TRDD2 identical over 7 bases. Germline CDR1 and CDR2: TSWWSYY and QGS. V dropped 2 bases and J dropped 1; count of bases not matched to a gene: 22. The CDR3 spans 21 residues. CDR3: CALGEFPTLRELRRGTDKLIF. CDR3 bases: TGTGCTCTTGGGGAATTTCCTACGTTGCGGGAACTCAGACGGGGCACCGATAAACTCATCTTT.

This clone was seen a few times. This may stem from a read error, because a much larger clone lies one nucleotide away. The rearrangement links TRDV2 to TRDJ1, with 10 bases identical to TRDD3. Trimming took 0 bases from V and 0 from J; bases not matched to a gene: 18. Germline CDR1 is GEAIGNYY and CDR2 is EKD. This CDR3 spans 21 amino acids. The CDR3 nucleotides are TGTGCCTGTGACACCGACAACCTGAGGGTACTGGGGGATCCCCACACCGATAAACTCATCTTT. Its translation is CACDTDNLRVLGDPHTDKLIF.

This rearrangement joins TRDV1 to TRDJ1; 8 nucleotides match TRDD3. The germline V gene has CDR1 TSWWSYY and CDR2 QGS. V gave up 3 bases and J gave up 0 bases; unmatched junction bases: 9. The CDR3 runs 17 residues. The CDR3 sequence is CALGDPPWGTNTDKLIF. The CDR3 nucleotides are TGTGCTCTTGGGGATCCCCCCTGGGGGACGAACACCGATAAACTCATCTTT.

This clone was seen more than once but under ten times. V usage is TRDV1 and J usage is TRDJ1; TRDD3 matches 13 bases. With V trimmed by 4 bases and J by 0 bases, 11 bases remained unmatched. The germline V gene has CDR1 TSWWSYY and CDR2 QGS. The CDR3 is 19 amino acids. The CDR3 protein is CALGGPVLGDTSYTDKLIF. CDR3 sequence (DNA): TGTGCTCTTGGGGGCCCCGTACTGGGGGATACGTCGTACACCGATAAACTCATCTTT.

This sequence joins TRDV1 and TRDJ1; tentatively, D is TRDD2 (5 bases). V was clipped by 4 bases and J by 4 bases, with 13 bases between them. The germline gives CDR1 TSWWSYY, CDR2 QGS. The CDR3 has 14 amino acids. CDR3 nucleotides: TGTGCTCTTGGGGCGACCTTCGGCAGCGATAAACTCATCTTT. Its translation is CALGATFGSDKLIF.

This clone was seen only a few times. This chain connects TRDV1 to TRDJ1, with 8 nucleotides matching TRDD3. V lost 2 bases to trimming and J lost 1 base; unmatched junction nucleotides: 21. The CDR3 consists of 21 residues. Germline V gene lookup returns CDR1 TSWWSYY and CDR2 QGS. The CDR3 reads CALGEFTVNLNGIRPTDKLIF. The CDR3 nucleotides read TGTGCTCTTGGGGAATTCACGGTAAACCTAAACGGGATACGCCCCACCGATAAACTCATCTTT.

This chain links TRDV1 with TRDJ1; 8 bases align to TRDD3. The ends lost 0 bases at V and 1 base at J; junction bases unmatched: 7. Germline loops: CDR1 TSWWSYY, CDR2 QGS. The CDR3 length is 17 residues. This CDR3 reads CALGELPTGDTTDKLIF. The DNA for the CDR3 is TGTGCTCTTGGGGAACTTCCTACAGGGGATACCACCGATAAACTCATCTTT.

This rearrangement joins TRDV1 to TRDJ1; the D gene is possibly TRDD3 (6 bases). From germline, CDR1 is TSWWSYY and CDR2 QGS. V was shortened by 4 bases and J by 8 bases, with 17 bases between the two germline ends. The CDR3 is 14 residues long. The CDR3 nucleotides read TGTGCTCTTGGGGCCGGGGCGGACTGGGAAAAACTCATCTTT. This sequence encodes CALGAGADWEKLIF.

As regards this clone: A junction boundary mismatches the germline segment, possibly from a read error. The rearrangement links TRDV1 to TRDJ1; TRDD3 matches 8 bases. CDR1 is TSWWSYY, CDR2 QGS, per germline. This CDR3 comprises 18 residues. The CDR3 bases are TGTGCTCTTGGGGAACTACCCAACTGGGGGCCTATAGCCGATAAACTCACCTTT. It encodes CALGELPNWGPIADKLTF.

There are a few counts of this clone. The sample carries other DNA sequences with the same CDR3. This chain joins TRDV1 and TRDJ1; TRDD2 agrees at 9 bases. With 9 bases clipped from V and 0 bases from J, the junction kept 17 bases outside the gene matches. The CDR3 runs 18 residues. The germline gives CDR1 TSWWSYY, CDR2 QGS. The CDR3 sequence is CALRPSYSFSGDTDKLIF. CDR3 coding DNA: TGTGCTCTCAGGCCTTCCTACTCATTCTCGGGGGACACCGATAAACTCATCTTT.

Notes on this clone: Relative to the germline gene, one junction end is altered; a read error may explain this. Within the sample, other DNA sequences also encode this same CDR3. The chain has TRDV2 and TRDJ1; D assignment may be TRDD2 or TRDD3 (9 bases each). The CDR3 covers 23 residues. CDR1 and CDR2 from the germline V gene are GEAIGNYY and EKD. The CDR3 DNA follows: TGTGCCTGTGACACCCCCTCCGCTCCTTCCTACTGGGGATACGCCCCGTACACCGACAAACTCATCTTT. It specifies CACDTPSAPSYWGYAPYTDKLIF.

Of note for this clone: No DNA is shown, since the ends of the CDR3 on it are uncertain; the CDR3 is the one TCRdb lists. The rearrangement links TRAV29/DV5 to TRDJ1; the D segment call TRDD3 is taken from the table without a DNA check. The length of the CDR3 is 19 amino acids, counting both ends. Germline assignment: CDR1 NSMFDY and CDR2 ISSIKDK. CDR3 loop: CSVLLCNSLGDRYTDKLIF.

Remarks on this clone: A junction end diverges from the germline sequence, so it may reflect a read error. The chain combines TRDV1 with TRDJ1; TRDD2 aligns across 7 bases. Germline CDR1 and CDR2: TSWWSYY and QGS. The CDR3 runs 21 residues. Here the CDR3 reads CALGPLPSGVVGRKYTDKLIF. The DNA for the CDR3 is TGCGCTCTTGGGCCACTTCCTAGTGGTGTGGTGGGGAGGAAATACACCGATAAACTCATCTTT.

This clone was counted between two and nine times. The chain carries TRDV1 and TRDJ1; TRDD3 is a possible D gene (5 bases). Looked up from germline, CDR1 is TSWWSYY and CDR2 is QGS. The CDR3 totals 19 residues. Trimming stripped 2 bases from V and 0 bases from J, with 22 bases between. The CDR3 loop reads CALGESRTPRGSYTDKLIF. The CDR3 DNA reads as TGTGCTCTTGGGGAAAGCAGGACCCCTAGGGGGTCGTACACCGATAAACTCATCTTT.

The chain is built from TRDV1 and TRDJ1, with D possibly called TRDD2 or TRDD3 (9 bases each). The length of the CDR3 is 25 residues. Germline CDR1 is TSWWSYY and CDR2 is QGS. V was shortened by 1 base and J by 0 bases, with 39 bases between the two germline ends. The chain's CDR3 is CALGERRPSYGTGGPGVRYTDKLIF. The CDR3 DNA follows: TGTGCTCTTGGGGAACGACGGCCTTCCTACGGTACTGGGGGACCTGGGGTACGGTACACCGATAAACTCATCTTT.

The genes are TRDV1 and TRDJ1, with TRDD3 matching 11 bases. Germline loops: CDR1 TSWWSYY, CDR2 QGS. The CDR3 totals 24 residues. J was trimmed by 0 bases and V by 1 base; bases with no gene match: 25. The CDR3 loop is CALGEPLLLRRRLGDRGYTDKLIF. The CDR3 region has the DNA TGTGCTCTTGGGGAACCCCTCCTCCTACGTAGACGACTGGGGGATAGGGGGTACACCGATAAACTCATCTTT.

This clone was seen a handful of times. Different DNA sequences within this sample yield the same CDR3. V usage is TRDV2 and J usage is TRDJ1; 9 bases fit TRDD3. This CDR3 comprises 14 residues. V was clipped by 6 bases and J by 2 bases; unmatched bases: 6. Per the germline V gene, CDR1 is GEAIGNYY and CDR2 is EKD. The CDR3: CACLLGDRTDKLIF. CDR3 in DNA: TGTGCCTGTTTACTGGGGGACAGGACCGATAAACTCATCTTT.

This clone was picked up a small number of times. V usage is TRDV1 and J usage is TRDJ1; 11 nucleotides line up with TRDD3. Germline CDR1 reads TSWWSYY; CDR2 reads QGS. The CDR3 has 20 residues. J was trimmed by 0 bases and V by 5 bases; bases with no gene match: 17. The DNA for the CDR3 is TGTGCTCTTGGGTTCCCACACCTGGGGGATACTACCCTGTACACCGATAAACTCATCTTT. It is translated as CALGFPHLGDTTLYTDKLIF.

The sample holds a few counts of this clone. J is TRDJ1 and V is TRDV1; D remains unclear. V dropped 2 bases and J dropped 4 bases, with 20 bases sitting between them. Germline lookup yields CDR1 TSWWSYY and CDR2 QGS. CDR3 size: 17 residues. CDR3 amino acids: CALGEVPLFRTIDKLIF. CDR3 nucleotide sequence: TGTGCTCTTGGGGAAGTCCCCCTTTTCCGTACAATCGATAAACTCATCTTT.

The chain combines TRDV1 with TRDJ1, with D possibly matching TRDD2 (5 bases). The V end lost 2 bases, the J end lost 0 bases, and 37 bases lay between the germline ends. The germline V gene has CDR1 TSWWSYY and CDR2 QGS. The CDR3 contains 24 residues. The CDR3 DNA is TGTGCTCTTGGGGAAATCCTTCGAAGAACTTCTTACTCTCCGACTCCTAATTACACCGATAAACTCATCTTT. Translation: CALGEILRRTSYSPTPNYTDKLIF.

The chain recombines TRDV1 with TRDJ1; 9 nucleotides align to TRDD3. J gave up 0 bases and V 6 bases, and 26 bases lay outside the gene matches. CDR1 is TSWWSYY, CDR2 QGS, per germline. The CDR3 sequence is 22 residues long. The CDR3 nucleotides read TGTGCTCTTGGTCACCCCCGCCAATTCTACATATTACTGGGGGACTACACCGATAAACTCATCTTT. Translated, it gives CALGHPRQFYILLGDYTDKLIF.

The chain has TRDV1 and TRDJ1; D gene uncertain. Germline V CDR1 and CDR2: TSWWSYY, QGS. The CDR3 runs to 21 residues. Trimming removed 1 base at V and 1 base at J, with 28 bases between. The CDR3 DNA sequence: TGTGCTCTTGGGGAACGAGTTCTCCACGACCAAACCTATGGATCCACCGATAAACTCATCTTT. Its protein product is CALGERVLHDQTYGSTDKLIF.

The chain uses TRDV1 and TRDJ1, with 7 bases aligning to TRDD2. Germline V gives CDR1 TSWWSYY, CDR2 QGS. V shed 4 bases, J shed 0 bases, and the junction held 11 bases outside the gene matches. There are 17 residues in the CDR3. The CDR3 DNA reads as TGTGCTCTTGGGGCCTTCCTTGTCGGAGATTACACCGATAAACTCATCTTT. Translation: CALGAFLVGDYTDKLIF.

J is TRDJ1 and V is TRDV1, with 8 bases fitting TRDD2. V lost 2 bases and J lost 8; bases outside the gene matches: 19. The germline V gene encodes CDR1 TSWWSYY and CDR2 QGS. This CDR3 spans 18 amino acids. CDR3 in amino acids: CALGESPPSSYASQKLIF. The DNA for the CDR3 is TGTGCTCTTGGGGAATCCCCCCCTTCTTCCTACGCAAGCCAGAAACTCATCTTT.

The V call is TRDV1, the J call TRDJ1, with 7 bases identical to TRDD3. CDR1 is TSWWSYY, CDR2 QGS, per germline. J was trimmed by 0 bases and V by 2 bases; bases with no gene match: 42. This CDR3 has 28 residues. CDR3 coding DNA: TGTGCTCTTGGGGAAGTTGTTTTCGTCCTTGGTCGACTGGGGATAAGGTTAAAATCCCCACAATACACCGATAAACTCATCTTT. The encoded protein is CALGEVVFVLGRLGIRLKSPQYTDKLIF.

This rearrangement joins TRDV1 to TRDJ1; 11 bases are a match to TRDD3. Losses at the gene ends were 0 bases for V and 4 bases for J; bases not matched to a gene: 10. Germline CDR1 and CDR2: TSWWSYY and QGS. The CDR3 runs to 18 residues. CDR3 sequence reads: CALGELPPNWGISDKLIF. CDR3 DNA sequence: TGTGCTCTTGGGGAACTTCCTCCCAACTGGGGGATAAGCGATAAACTCATCTTT.

This clone was seen a few times. The chain has TRDV1 and TRDJ1; D is undetermined. V lost 2 bases to trimming and J lost 8 bases, with 18 bases between them. CDR3 size: 15 residues. In germline, CDR1 is TSWWSYY, CDR2 QGS. CDR3 sequence (DNA): TGTGCTCTTGGGGAATCTCCGCGACCAGAGATCAAACTCATCTTT. Translation gives CALGESPRPEIKLIF.